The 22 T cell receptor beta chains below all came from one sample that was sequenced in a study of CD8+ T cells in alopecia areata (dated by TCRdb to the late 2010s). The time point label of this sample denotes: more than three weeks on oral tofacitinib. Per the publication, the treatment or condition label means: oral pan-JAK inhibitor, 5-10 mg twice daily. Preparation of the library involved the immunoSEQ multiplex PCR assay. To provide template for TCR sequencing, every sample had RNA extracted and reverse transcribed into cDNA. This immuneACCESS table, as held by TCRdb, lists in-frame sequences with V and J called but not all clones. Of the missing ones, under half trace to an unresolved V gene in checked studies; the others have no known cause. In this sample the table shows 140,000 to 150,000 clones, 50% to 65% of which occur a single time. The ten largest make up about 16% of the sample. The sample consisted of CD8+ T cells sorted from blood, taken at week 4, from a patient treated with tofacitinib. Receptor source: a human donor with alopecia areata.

DNA for the CDR3: TGTGCCAGCAGTCCTCAGCCGGATACGCAGTATTTT. It yields the protein CASSPQPDTQYF. The genes are TRBV6-6 and TRBJ2-3; no clear D gene. CDR1 MNHNY and CDR2 SVGAGI come from the germline V gene (reference sequence). The CDR3 contains 12 residues. Trimming left V 5 bases short and J 6 bases short, with 9 bases between.

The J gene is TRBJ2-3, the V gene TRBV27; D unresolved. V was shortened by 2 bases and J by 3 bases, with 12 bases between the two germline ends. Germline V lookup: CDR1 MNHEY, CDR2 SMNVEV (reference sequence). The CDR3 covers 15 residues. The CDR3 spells CASSLRIGRTDTQYF. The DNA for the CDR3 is TGTGCCAGCAGTTTAAGGATAGGGCGAACAGATACGCAGTATTTT.

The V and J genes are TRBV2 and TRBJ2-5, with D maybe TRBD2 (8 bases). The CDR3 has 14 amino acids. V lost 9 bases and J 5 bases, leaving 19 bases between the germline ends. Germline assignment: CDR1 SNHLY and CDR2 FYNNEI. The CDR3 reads CASTAPGGGETQYF. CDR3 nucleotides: TGTGCCAGTACGGCGCCGGGAGGGGGCGAGACCCAGTACTTC.

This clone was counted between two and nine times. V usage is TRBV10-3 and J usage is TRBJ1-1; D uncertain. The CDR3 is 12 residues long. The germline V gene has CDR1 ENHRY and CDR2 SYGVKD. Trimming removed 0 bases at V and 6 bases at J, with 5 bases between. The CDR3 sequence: CAISESLAEAFF. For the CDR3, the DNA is TGTGCCATCAGTGAGTCGTTGGCTGAAGCTTTCTTT.

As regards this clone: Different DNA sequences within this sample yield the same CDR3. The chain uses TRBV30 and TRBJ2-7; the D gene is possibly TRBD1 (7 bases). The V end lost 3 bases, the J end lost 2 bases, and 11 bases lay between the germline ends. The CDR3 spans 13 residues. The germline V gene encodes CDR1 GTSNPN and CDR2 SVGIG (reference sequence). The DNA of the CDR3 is TGTGCCTGGAGCGGAGGGGGCCCCTACGAGCAGTACTTC. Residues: CAWSGGGPYEQYF.

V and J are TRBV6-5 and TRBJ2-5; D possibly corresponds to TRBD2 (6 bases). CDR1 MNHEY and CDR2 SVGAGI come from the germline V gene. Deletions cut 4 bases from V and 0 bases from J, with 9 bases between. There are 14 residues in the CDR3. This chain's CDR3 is CASSSGGYQETQYF. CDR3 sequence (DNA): TGTGCCAGCAGTTCTGGAGGGTACCAAGAGACCCAGTACTTC.

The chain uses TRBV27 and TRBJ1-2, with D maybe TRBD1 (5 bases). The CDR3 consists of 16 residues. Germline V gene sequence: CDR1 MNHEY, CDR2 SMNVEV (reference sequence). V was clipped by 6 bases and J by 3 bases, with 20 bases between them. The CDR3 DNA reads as TGTGCCAGCAGGTCAGGTCTGGGCAGGGAGGACTATGGCTACACCTTC. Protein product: CASRSGLGREDYGYTF.

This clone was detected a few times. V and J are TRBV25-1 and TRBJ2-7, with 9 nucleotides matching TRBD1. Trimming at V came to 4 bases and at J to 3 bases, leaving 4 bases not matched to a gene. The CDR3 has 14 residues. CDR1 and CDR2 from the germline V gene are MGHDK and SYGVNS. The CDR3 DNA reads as TGTGCCAGCAGTGGTGTGGACAGGGGCTACGAGCAGTACTTC. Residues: CASSGVDRGYEQYF.

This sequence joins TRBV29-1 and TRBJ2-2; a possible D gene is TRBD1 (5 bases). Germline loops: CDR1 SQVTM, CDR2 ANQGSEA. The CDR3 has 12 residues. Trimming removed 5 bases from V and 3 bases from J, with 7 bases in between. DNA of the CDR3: TGCAGCGTTCTACAGGACACCGGGGAGCTGTTTTTT. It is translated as CSVLQDTGELFF.

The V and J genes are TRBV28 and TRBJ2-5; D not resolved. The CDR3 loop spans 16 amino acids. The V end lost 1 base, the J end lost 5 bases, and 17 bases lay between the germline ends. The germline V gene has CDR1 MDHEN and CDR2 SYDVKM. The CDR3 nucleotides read TGTGCCAGCAGTTTATATGGCGGTTCCATCGGGGAGACCCAGTACTTC. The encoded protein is CASSLYGGSIGETQYF.

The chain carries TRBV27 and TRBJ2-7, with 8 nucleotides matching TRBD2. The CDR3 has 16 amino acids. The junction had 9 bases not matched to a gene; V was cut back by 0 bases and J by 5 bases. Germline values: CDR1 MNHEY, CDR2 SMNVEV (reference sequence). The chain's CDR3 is CASSLSGGGRWNEQYF. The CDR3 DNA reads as TGTGCCAGCAGTTTATCGGGCGGGGGGCGATGGAACGAGCAGTACTTC.

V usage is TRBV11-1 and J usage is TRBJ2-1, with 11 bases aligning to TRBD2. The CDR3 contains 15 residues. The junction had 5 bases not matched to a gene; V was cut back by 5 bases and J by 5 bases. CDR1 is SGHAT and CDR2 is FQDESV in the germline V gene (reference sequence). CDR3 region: CASSAGLADHNEQFF. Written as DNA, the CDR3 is TGTGCCAGCAGCGCGGGACTAGCGGACCACAATGAGCAGTTCTTC. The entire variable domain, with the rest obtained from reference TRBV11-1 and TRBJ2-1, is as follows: EAEVAQSPRYKITEKSQAVAFWCDPISGHATLYWYRQILGQGPELLVQFQDESVVDDSQLPKDRFSAERLKGVDSTLKIQPAELGDSAMYLCASSAGLADHNEQFFGPGTRLTVL.

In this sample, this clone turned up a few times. The CDR3 protein is CASSQAGRIYEQYF. Written as DNA, the CDR3 is TGTGCCAGCAGCCAAGCAGGGAGGATCTACGAGCAGTACTTC. The chain combines TRBV14 with TRBJ2-7; D possibly corresponds to TRBD2 (6 bases). V was pared by 1 base and J by 3 bases, with 10 bases between. The CDR3 contains 14 residues. In germline, CDR1 is SGHDN, CDR2 FVKESK. The variable domain in full, with the rest retrieved from reference TRBV14 and TRBJ2-7, is EAGVTQFPSHSVIEKGQTVTLRCDPISGHDNLYWYRRVMGKEIKFLLHFVKESKQDESGMPNNRFLAERTGGTYSTLKVQPAELEDSGVYFCASSQAGRIYEQYFGPGTRLTVT.

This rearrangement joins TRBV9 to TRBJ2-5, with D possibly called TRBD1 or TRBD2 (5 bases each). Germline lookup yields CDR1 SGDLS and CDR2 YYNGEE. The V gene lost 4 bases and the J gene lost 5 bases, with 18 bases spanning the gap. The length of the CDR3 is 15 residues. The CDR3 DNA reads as TGTGCCAGCAGCACGACCGGGACCGACCTGGAGACCCAGTACTTC. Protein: CASSTTGTDLETQYF.

The CDR3 sequence is CASSVTGPGQGLSPLHF. The CDR3 DNA reads as TGTGCCAGCAGCGTGACCGGACCGGGACAGGGGTTATCACCCCTCCACTTT. This chain uses TRBV7-8 with TRBJ1-6, with TRBD1 identical over 10 bases. This CDR3 has 17 residues. V was pared by 5 bases and J by 10 bases, with 14 bases of the junction left unmatched. Germline-derived CDR1 and CDR2 are SGHVS and FQNEAQ.

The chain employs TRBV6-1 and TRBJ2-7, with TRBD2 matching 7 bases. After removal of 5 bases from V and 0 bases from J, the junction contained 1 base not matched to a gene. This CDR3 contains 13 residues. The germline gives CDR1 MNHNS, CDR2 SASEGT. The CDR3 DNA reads TGTGCCAGCAGTAGCGGGGCCTCCTACGAGCAGTACTTC. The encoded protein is CASSSGASYEQYF.

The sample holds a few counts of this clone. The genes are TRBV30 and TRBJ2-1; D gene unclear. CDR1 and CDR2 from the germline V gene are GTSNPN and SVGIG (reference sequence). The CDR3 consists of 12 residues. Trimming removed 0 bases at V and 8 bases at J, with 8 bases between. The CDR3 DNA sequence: TGTGCCTGGAGTGTATCCCCTGATGAGCAGTTCTTC. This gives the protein CAWSVSPDEQFF.

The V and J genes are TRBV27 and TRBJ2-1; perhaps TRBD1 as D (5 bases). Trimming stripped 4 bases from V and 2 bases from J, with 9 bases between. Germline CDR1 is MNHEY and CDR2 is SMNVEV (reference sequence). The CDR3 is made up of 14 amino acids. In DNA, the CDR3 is TGTGCCAGCAGTTCGACAGATCCCTACAATGAGCAGTTCTTC. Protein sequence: CASSSTDPYNEQFF.

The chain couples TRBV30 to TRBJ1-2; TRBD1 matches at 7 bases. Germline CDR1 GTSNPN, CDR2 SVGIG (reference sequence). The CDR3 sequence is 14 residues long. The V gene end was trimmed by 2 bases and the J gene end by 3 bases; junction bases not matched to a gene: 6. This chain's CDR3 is CAWSPDRMDYGYTF. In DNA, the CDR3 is TGTGCCTGGAGTCCGGACAGGATGGACTATGGCTACACCTTC.

CDR3 in DNA: TGTGCCAGCAGTGAAGCGATCCCGGGCCTGTTTTTT. Protein product: CASSEAIPGLFF. The chain is built from TRBV2 and TRBJ2-2; D gene unclear. The ends were cut back, 0 bases at V and 14 bases at J, with 10 bases in the middle. CDR1 and CDR2 from the germline V gene are SNHLY and FYNNEI. The CDR3 extends over 12 amino acids.

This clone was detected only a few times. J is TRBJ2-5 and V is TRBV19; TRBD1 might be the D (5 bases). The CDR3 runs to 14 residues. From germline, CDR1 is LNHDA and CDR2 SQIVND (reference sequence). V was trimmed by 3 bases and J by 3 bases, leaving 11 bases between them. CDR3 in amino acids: CASSIDRGEETQYF. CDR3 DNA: TGTGCCAGTAGTATTGATAGGGGTGAAGAGACCCAGTACTTC.

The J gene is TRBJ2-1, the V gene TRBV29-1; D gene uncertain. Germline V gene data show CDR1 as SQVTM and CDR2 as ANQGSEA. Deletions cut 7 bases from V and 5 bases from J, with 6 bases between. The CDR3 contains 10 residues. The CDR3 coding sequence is TGCAGCGCCTTTAACAATGAGCAGTTCTTC. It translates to CSAFNNEQFF.